This TCR beta chain originates from a study of blood T cell repertoires in COVID-19. About the research overall: Acute and convalescent COVID-19 samples came from the United States, Italy and Spain.

V was clipped by 3 bases and J by 2 bases, with 11 bases between them. The CDR3 totals 15 residues. Germline V gene data show CDR1 as MGHRA and CDR2 as YSYEKL. Authors' analysis steps: Amplified reference gene primers provided the basis for estimating nucleated cell counts. Profiling relied on immunoSEQ multiplex PCR, and the TCRdb table lists in-frame clones only, not all of them. That table is the source of V, J and clone size, and D and trimming were worked out from the DNA. Counted here are about 26,000 clones, 60% to 85% occurring once; the ten biggest clones make up approximately 15%. Sequences were obtained from peripheral blood. This receptor was taken from a man at least 80 years old with active or convalescent COVID-19. The chain joins TRBV4-1 to TRBJ2-1; a weak D match, TRBD1 (6 bases). CDR3 sequence: CASSHAGQTYNEQFF. CDR3 nucleotides: TGCGCCAGCAGCCACGCCGGACAGACCTACAATGAGCAGTTCTTC.